This is a list of T cell receptor beta chains from one sample in a study of blood T cell repertoires in COVID-19. TCRdb's table, derived via immunoSEQ multiplex PCR, lists solely in-frame clones and lacks some. The repertoire holds roughly 670,000 clones, about 87% seen once, with 0.2% to 0.3% in the top ten. Sequences were obtained from peripheral blood. These receptors were collected from a woman between 18 and 29 years old with acute or convalescent COVID-19. The CDR3 runs from the conserved cysteine through the conserved F or W. D genes are given only for firm matches. Clone size appears in some rows only: once, few, many, or a class for an expanded clone.

>TRBJ2-1|TRBD1|NA|TRBV6-1
TGTGCCAGCAGTGAAAAGGGCGGGGACAGGGGCAGGAATGAGCAGTTCTTC
CASSEKGGDRGRNEQFF
>TRBJ1-2|TRBD1|once|TRBV9
TGTGCCAGCAGCTCGAACCAGGGGGTTGGGGGCTACACCTTC
CASSSNQGVGGYTF
>TRBJ1-2|TRBD1|NA|TRBV5-1
TGCGCCAGCAGCTTGGGACAGGGGTCTTGGGGCTACACCTTC
CASSLGQGSWGYTF
>TRBJ2-1|NA|once|TRBV15
TGTGCCACCAGGGGAGGAGGGGAAGGCTCCTACAATGAGCAGTTCTTC
CATRGGGEGSYNEQFF
>TRBJ1-2|TRBD1|NA|TRBV5-6
TGTGCCAGCAGCCAAGACAGGGCCTGGGGTGGCTACACCTTC
CASSQDRAWGGYTF
>TRBJ1-3|TRBD1|NA|TRBV27
TGTGCCAGCAGTCCGGGGACAGGGACTTATGGAAACACCATATATTTT
CASSPGTGTYGNTIYF
>TRBJ2-7|NA|NA|TRBV6-5
TGTGCCAGCAGGGGAGACAGGAGCTCCTACGAGCAGTACTTC
CASRGDRSSYEQYF
>TRBJ2-3|NA|NA|TRBV7-9
TGTGCCAGCAGCTTAGGAGGGTCGAGGACAGATACGCAGTATTTT
CASSLGGSRTDTQYF
>TRBJ2-7|TRBD2|once|TRBV4-1
TGCGCCAGCAGCCAAGAAGTCAGCGGGGACGAGCAGTACTTC
CASSQEVSGDEQYF
>TRBJ2-7|TRBD2|NA|TRBV3-1/TRBV3-2
TGTGCCAGCAGCCCTCACTTGACTAGCGGGGTTGGGCTGGACGAGCAGTACTTC
CASSPHLTSGVGLDEQYF
>TRBJ1-5|NA|NA|TRBV19
TGTGCCAGTAGTATTGTGGCAGGGAATAGCAATCAGCCCCAGCATTTT
CASSIVAGNSNQPQHF
>TRBJ2-1|TRBD2|NA|TRBV3-1/TRBV3-2
TGTGCCAGCAGCCATGGACTAGCGGGGGAATATGAGCAGTTCTTC
CASSHGLAGEYEQFF
>TRBJ1-5|TRBD1|NA|TRBV6-6
TGTGCCAGCACCCTAGGGACAGGGGGCCTGCCCCAGCATTTT
CASTLGTGGLPQHF
>TRBJ1-2|TRBD1|NA|TRBV5-4
TGTGCCAGCAGACTAATTGGGGACGGACAGGATGGCTACACCTTC
CASRLIGDGQDGYTF
>TRBJ2-5|TRBD2|NA|TRBV6-4
TGTGCCAGCAGTGTTACAGCGGGGGGCCAAGAGACCCAGTACTTC
CASSVTAGGQETQYF
>TRBJ2-2|TRBD1|NA|TRBV2
TGTGCCAGCAGGTATACAGGGGGCGCCGACACCGGGGAGCTGTTTTTT
CASRYTGGADTGELFF
>TRBJ1-1|TRBD1|NA|TRBV5-6
TGTGCCAGCAGCTTCCCAGGGACAGGCCTTGAAGCTTTCTTT
CASSFPGTGLEAFF
>TRBJ2-7|NA|NA|TRBV7-2
TGTGCCAGCAGCTTAGTTCGCACTGGGGCCGACGAGCAGTACTTC
CASSLVRTGADEQYF
>TRBJ1-6|NA|NA|TRBV7-2
TGTGCCAGCAGCCCAGGCGCCTCCTATAATTCACCCCTCCACTTT
CASSPGASYNSPLHF
>TRBJ2-7|TRBD2|NA|TRBV27
TGTGCCAGCAGTTTCCAGCGGGGGGCTCAAGAGCAGTACTTC
CASSFQRGAQEQYF
>TRBJ1-3|TRBD1|NA|TRBV30
TGTGCCTGGAGCAAGGGGGCATTGACTGGAAACACCATATATTTT
CAWSKGALTGNTIYF
>TRBJ1-2|NA|NA|TRBV27
TGTGCCAGCAGTCCCATGTACTTCCCCAATGGCTACACCTTC
CASSPMYFPNGYTF
>TRBJ1-1|NA|NA|TRBV4-3
TGCGCCAGCAGCCGAACACAGTCCCTGAACACTGAAGCTTTCTTT
CASSRTQSLNTEAFF
>TRBJ1-1|NA|NA|TRBV5-4
TGTGCCAGCAGCTTTCTACCGGGAGGTGAAGCTTTCTTT
CASSFLPGGEAFF
>TRBJ1-1|NA|NA|TRBV7-2
TGTGCCAGCAGCTTCCAGGGGAGGGGCACTGAAGCTTTCTTT
CASSFQGRGTEAFF
>TRBJ1-5|TRBD1|NA|TRBV15
TGTGCCACCAGCAGAGATGGCGGACAGGGTGGGAATCAGCCCCAGCATTTT
CATSRDGGQGGNQPQHF
>TRBJ1-2|NA|NA|TRBV28
TGTGCCAGCAGTTTTCAGTGGAACTATGGCTACACCTTC
CASSFQWNYGYTF
>TRBJ1-2|TRBD1|NA|TRBV5-6
TGTGCCAGCAGCCCAGGGACAGGGACCGGCTACACCTTC
CASSPGTGTGYTF
>TRBJ2-1|TRBD2|few|TRBV6-4
TGTGCCAGCAGTGAATCCGGGACTAGCGGCTACAATGAGCAGTTCTTC
CASSESGTSGYNEQFF
>TRBJ1-2|NA|NA|TRBV4-1
TGCGCCAGCACCCACAGGGAGGGGGTCTATGGCTACACCTTC
CASTHREGVYGYTF
>TRBJ1-3|NA|NA|TRBV6-5
TGTGCCAGCAGTTACACAGCAATGAGCTCGTACACCATATATTTT
CASSYTAMSSYTIYF
>TRBJ2-3|NA|NA|TRBV6-4
TGTGCCAGCAGTGTACGGAGGGGAGATACGCAGTATTTT
CASSVRRGDTQYF
>TRBJ1-2|NA|NA|TRBV28
TGTGCCAGCAGTTCCGGATACAGGGATTCGGGCTACACCTTC
CASSSGYRDSGYTF
>TRBJ1-5|TRBD1|NA|TRBV9
TGTGCCAGCAGCGTTACAGGGGGCTCAAATCAGCCCCAGCATTTT
CASSVTGGSNQPQHF
>TRBJ1-2|NA|NA|TRBV30
TGTGCCTGGAGGGAGGCTGGGGGGAGCGGCTACACCTTC
CAWREAGGSGYTF
>TRBJ2-3|TRBD1|NA|TRBV11-2
TGTGCCAGCAGCCTCGGGACAGGGTTAACAGATACGCAGTATTTT
CASSLGTGLTDTQYF
>TRBJ1-2|TRBD1|many|TRBV27
TGTGCCAGCAGTTCAAAGGTTCTGGGGACAGGAGTCTATGGCTACACCTTC
CASSSKVLGTGVYGYTF
>TRBJ1-2|NA|NA|TRBV29-1
TGCAGCGCTGAGGCTCCCCATGGCTACACCTTC
CSAEAPHGYTF
>TRBJ1-2|TRBD1|NA|TRBV25-1
TGTGCCACCCAGACAGGGGGTGGCTATGGCTACACCTTC
CATQTGGGYGYTF
>TRBJ1-4|TRBD1|few|TRBV27
TGTGCCAGCAGGGATACAGGGGGATATGAAAAACTGTTTTTT
CASRDTGGYEKLFF
>TRBJ1-2|NA|NA|TRBV24-1
TGTGCCACCAGTCCCTCTGGCTCTGGCTACACCTTC
CATSPSGSGYTF
>TRBJ1-6|NA|NA|TRBV5-1
TGCGCCAGCAGCGATCCAGGGGATAATTCACCCCTCCACTTT
CASSDPGDNSPLHF
>TRBJ2-3|NA|NA|TRBV7-2
TGTGCCAGCAGCTTAGCTGGGCCACTGGGTTCAGATACGCAGTATTTT
CASSLAGPLGSDTQYF
>TRBJ1-2|TRBD1|NA|TRBV24-1
TGTGCCACCAGTGATTTAAGGACAGGGGAACAATATGGCTACACCTTC
CATSDLRTGEQYGYTF
>TRBJ2-1|TRBD1|once|TRBV6-1
TGTGCCAGCAGTGAAGAGGGGGGACAGGGGGCTTTTTACAATGAGCAGTTCTTC
CASSEEGGQGAFYNEQFF
>TRBJ2-1|TRBD2|NA|TRBV15
TGTGCCACCAGCAGAGAATGGACTAGCGGGGGGAATGAGCAGTTCTTC
CATSREWTSGGNEQFF
>TRBJ1-4|NA|NA|TRBV11-1
TGTGCCAGCAGCCCATTCACAAATGAAAAACTGTTTTTT
CASSPFTNEKLFF
>TRBJ1-1|NA|NA|TRBV25-1
TGTGCCAGCAGTGAAGGAGGGATTGAAGCTTTCTTT
CASSEGGIEAFF
>TRBJ2-1|NA|NA|TRBV5-8
TGTGCCAGCAGCCATTCCGGCAGGGTCAGAAATGAGCAGTTCTTC
CASSHSGRVRNEQFF
>TRBJ1-2|NA|once|TRBV20-1
TGCAGTGTCTCAGGTTCGGGAGGCTACACCTTC
CSVSGSGGYTF
>TRBJ1-1|NA|once|TRBV19
TGTGCCAGTAGTATTTTGGGGGCAGGGGACACTGAAGCTTTCTTT
CASSILGAGDTEAFF
>TRBJ1-6|NA|NA|TRBV7-2
TGTGCCAGTGGGTACAGGGCGAGCTCCTATAATTCACCCCTCCACTTT
CASGYRASSYNSPLHF
>TRBJ2-7|NA|NA|TRBV6-5
TGTGCCAGCAGTTCCCTAGGAGAATCCTACGAGCAGTACTTC
CASSSLGESYEQYF
>TRBJ1-1|NA|NA|TRBV21-1
TGTGCCAGCAGCCCCCACGGCGGGGGGCGTCACACTGAAGCTTTCTTT
CASSPHGGGRHTEAFF
>TRBJ1-2|TRBD1|NA|TRBV5-6
TGTGCCAGCAGCTTCGGACAGGGAGGTGGCTACACCTTC
CASSFGQGGGYTF
>TRBJ1-1|NA|NA|TRBV6-1
TGTGCCAGCAGTGAAGTGGGGGGGAACACTGAAGCTTTCTTT
CASSEVGGNTEAFF
>TRBJ1-2|NA|NA|TRBV5-1
TGCGCCAGCAGAGAGTCGGACTATGGCTACACCTTC
CASRESDYGYTF